A selection of T cell receptor beta chains follows, all from one sample in a study of CD4+ T cells in melanoma. Sequencing used immunoSEQ multiplex PCR; TCRdb keeps in-frame clones, though not all of them. Altogether about 21,000 clones are present, more than 65% being singletons, with the ten largest covering 3.6%. Sequencing was performed on cells from a culture (not recorded whether cultured in vitro). All receptors come from a human donor with melanoma. Both conserved end residues are part of each CDR3.

13	TRBV4-1	TRBJ1-3	CASSQTGLNTIYF
16	TRBV6-6	TRBJ1-6	CASTEQGGSYNSPLHF
13	TRBV4-1	TRBJ2-7	CASSPRGGYEQYF
15	TRBV4-1	TRBJ1-2	CASSQEGTGGFGYTF
13	TRBV6-1	TRBJ2-1	CASRAHTVDEQFF
15	TRBV30	TRBJ1-6	CAWSDGQSYNSPLHF
18	TRBV10-3	TRBJ1-1	CAISDPRQGNFMNTEAFF
13	TRBV5-1	TRBJ2-2	CASSLANTGELFF
18	TRBV19	TRBJ2-3	CASSIGGAAGTFTDTQYF
15	TRBV11-1	TRBJ2-1	CASSLSLGTYNEQFF
11	TRBV2	TRBJ1-1	CASSDLGGGSF
14	TRBV4-2	TRBJ2-7	CASSQDGGSYEQYF
14	TRBV2	TRBJ1-4	CASSDGGGNEKLFF
13	TRBV7-9	TRBJ1-3	CASRSLSGNTIYF
15	TRBV9	TRBJ1-4	CASSVVGGANEKLFF
13	TRBV19	TRBJ2-1	CASGGRSLGEQFF
16	TRBV5-6	TRBJ2-1	CASSLAGLAVYNEQFF
14	TRBV6-5	TRBJ2-1	CASSRLAGPNEQFF
18	TRBV6-1	TRBJ1-5	CASSEVRTGILGNQPQHF
13	TRBV7-3	TRBJ2-5	CASSLNGGRAQYF
14	TRBV4-2	TRBJ2-5	CASSQEEGRETQYF
12	TRBV7-9	TRBJ1-2	CASSMGGYGYTF
13	TRBV5-1	TRBJ2-1	CASSLQGYNEQFF
14	TRBV11-2	TRBJ2-1	CASSYVGYYNEQFF
14	TRBV5-1	TRBJ2-7	CASRLGGRGYEQYF
17	TRBV7-9	TRBJ1-2	CASSSGQGGPLSYGYTF
12	TRBV30	TRBJ2-7	CACGTAIYEQYF
13	TRBV30	TRBJ1-2	CAWSRGWGDGYTF
13	TRBV2	TRBJ1-1	CASTEGRNTEAFF
14	TRBV25-1	TRBJ2-2	CASSEGAAAGELFF
12	TRBV11-2	TRBJ2-1	CASSLDFSPQFF
12	TRBV11-2	TRBJ2-5	CASSYVQETQYF
16	TRBV6-5	TRBJ1-2	CASSSGGQRPLSGYTF
12	TRBV29-1	TRBJ2-1	CSVEGAENEQFF
15	TRBV6-1	TRBJ2-1	CASRAFAVIYNEQFF
17	TRBV30	TRBJ2-1	CAWSRLRTSGGHNEQFF
14	TRBV7-8	TRBJ1-1	CASSMTGPNTEAFF
12	TRBV6-1	TRBJ1-5	CASRPGNQPQHF
14	TRBV10-3	TRBJ2-7	CAIMRTGGSGEQYF
17	TRBV18	TRBJ1-1	CASSLLWSGSMNTEAFF
18	TRBV7-2	TRBJ2-4	CASSLLSGTSIAKNIQYF
12	TRBV10-3	TRBJ2-1	CAISELGTEQFF